In its sample, the clone carrying this T cell receptor (beta chain) was seen a few times. Every subset had its genomic DNA shared out evenly among several immunoSEQ plates. Here immunoSEQ multiplex PCR was the method, and the copy in TCRdb shows in-frame clones only, minus some. The table has more than 400,000 clones, roughly 80% seen once. Those who donated, Caucasian adults without exception, all lived in Nashville, Tennessee. The record originates from a study of shared clonotypes between healthy human individuals. Study overall: A couple of women and a few men aged 18 to 49 made up the donors.

The CDR3 loop spans 15 amino acids. The V gene's germline CDR1 is SGHAT and CDR2 FQDESV (reference sequence). The ends were cut back, 1 base at V and 1 base at J, with 10 bases in the middle. The specimen sequenced was PBMCs. The sequence derives from a woman between 40 and 50 years old in good health. Some clones in this sample may be carry-over from other donors' samples. This chain links TRBV11-1 with TRBJ1-1; maybe TRBD1 (5 bases). For the CDR3, the DNA is TGTGCCAGCAGCTTAGGGGCAGGGTCGAACACTGAAGCTTTCTTT. This sequence encodes CASSLGAGSNTEAFF.